The next 17 T cell receptor beta chains were all read from a single sample in a study of spatial heterogeneity in lung cancer. The time point: sample taken at primary tumor resection. Without sorting, whole RNA was sequenced from tumor, nontumor lung or frozen PBMC. TCRdb reprocessed the 5' RACE reads with MiXCR, giving one entry per CDR3 protein. The table includes 40,000 or so distinct CDR3 sequences, 6% to 8% detected once. Source: PBMCs, taken at surgery. Receptors originate from a male donor with early-stage non-small cell lung cancer.

This clonotype was observed many times. The rearrangement joins TRBV5-6 to TRBJ2-5, with D perhaps TRBD2 (6 bases). V dropped 0 bases and J dropped 2 bases, with 14 bases sitting between them. This CDR3 has 16 residues. Germline CDR1 reads SGHDT; CDR2 reads YYEEEE. The CDR3 sequence: CASSLGRGSLQETQYF. The DNA of the CDR3 is TGTGCCAGCAGCTTGGGGCGGGGCAGCCTACAAGAGACCCAGTACTTC.

This clonotype was found a few times. The rearrangement joins TRBV19 to TRBJ1-1, with 9 positions matching TRBD1. The trim removed 2 bases at V and 6 bases at J, leaving 7 bases unmatched. CDR1 LNHDA and CDR2 SQIVND come from the germline V gene (reference sequence). The CDR3 totals 15 residues. The CDR3 DNA follows: TGTGCCAGTAGTATAACAGGGGGCGGTGTCGCTGAAGCTTTCTTT. Translating gives CASSITGGGVAEAFF.

This clonotype was counted at least ten times. The rearrangement uses TRBV28 and TRBJ2-5, with D perhaps matching TRBD2 (6 bases). Germline V CDR1 and CDR2: MDHEN, SYDVKM. The CDR3 length is 15 residues. The V end was cut by 6 bases, the J end by 5 bases, with 19 bases between. CDR3 protein: CASSPSVWGVETQYF. The CDR3 DNA follows: TGTGCCAGCAGCCCTAGTGTCTGGGGGGTGGAGACCCAGTACTTC.

This clonotype came up many times. The chain employs TRBV5-1 and TRBJ1-1, with D perhaps TRBD1 (5 bases). Germline-derived CDR1 and CDR2 are SGHRS and YFSETQ. Trimming shortened V by 0 bases and J by 4 bases, and 10 bases separated the two germline ends. This CDR3 is built from 14 residues. CDR3: CASSLDLGVTEAFF. CDR3 bases: TGCGCCAGCAGCTTGGACTTGGGGGTCACTGAAGCTTTCTTT.

This clonotype was found many times. The genes are TRBV7-2 and TRBJ2-5; the D gene is possibly TRBD1 (7 bases). V lost 4 bases and J lost 6, with 21 bases in between. Germline-derived CDR1 and CDR2 are SGHTA and FQGNSA. This CDR3 has 16 amino acids. The DNA of the CDR3 is TGTGCCAGCAGCTCCCAGGGGGGCCTGCGCGGACAGACCCAGTACTTC. Residues: CASSSQGGLRGQTQYF.

This chain links TRBV5-1 with TRBJ2-2; TRBD1 or TRBD2 may be the D gene (5 bases each). Germline CDR1 SGHRS, CDR2 YFSETQ. Trimming shortened V by 0 bases and J by 4 bases, and 16 bases separated the two germline ends. This CDR3 is 17 amino acids long. This chain's CDR3 is CASSLDLGAIPTGELFF. In nucleotides, the CDR3 is TGCGCCAGCAGCTTGGATCTCGGGGCGATCCCCACCGGGGAGCTGTTTTTT. Based on the CDR3 plus reference TRBV5-1 and TRBJ2-2, the full variable domain is KAGVTQTPRYLIKTRGQQVTLSCSPISGHRSVSWYQQTPGQGLQFLFEYFSETQRNKGNFPGRFSGRQFSNSRSEMNVSTLELGDSALYLCASSLDLGAIPTGELFFGEGSRLTVL.

The table lists this clonotype with a few counts. The J gene is TRBJ2-5, the V gene TRBV30; 7 bases map to TRBD2. The CDR3 totals 14 residues. Germline assignment: CDR1 GTSNPN and CDR2 SVGIG (reference sequence). J was trimmed by 4 bases and V by 0 bases; bases with no gene match: 5. CDR3 sequence reads: CAWSVLGGPETQYF. For the CDR3, the DNA is TGTGCCTGGAGTGTACTGGGAGGGCCAGAGACCCAGTACTTC.

This clonotype was found many times. This sequence joins TRBV18 and TRBJ1-1; TRBD1 might be the D (5 bases). The CDR3 is 15 residues long. V lost 6 bases and J 6 bases, leaving 20 bases between the germline ends. Germline V gene sequence: CDR1 KGHSH, CDR2 LQKENI. CDR3 amino acids: CASSPGGSLNSEAFF. CDR3 in DNA: TGTGCCAGCTCGCCGGGGGGTTCCCTTAACTCTGAAGCTTTCTTT.

This clonotype was counted only a few times. This chain connects TRBV12-3 or TRBV12-4 to TRBJ1-5, with D possibly matching TRBD1 (5 bases). The CDR3 length is 15 residues. V was clipped by 5 bases and J by 2 bases, with 13 bases between them. The CDR3 region has the DNA TGTGCCAGCAGTCGCTGGGGGAAGGGCAATCAGCCCCAGCATTTT. This encodes CASSRWGKGNQPQHF.

Many counts were recorded for this clonotype. The chain carries TRBV5-4 and TRBJ1-1; 10 bases match TRBD1. V lost 4 bases to trimming and J lost 1 base; unmatched junction nucleotides: 10. The germline V gene has CDR1 SGHNT and CDR2 YYREEE (reference sequence). The CDR3 contains 17 residues. CDR3 nucleotide sequence: TGTGCCAGCAGCACCCCAGACAGGGGGCGGAAGAACACTGAAGCTTTCTTT. It codes for CASSTPDRGRKNTEAFF.

V and J are TRBV5-1 and TRBJ1-1; no clear D. V lost 1 base to trimming and J lost 8 bases, with 15 bases between them. Germline V gene lookup returns CDR1 SGHRS and CDR2 YFSETQ. The CDR3 is 14 amino acids. CDR3 in DNA: TGCGCCAGCAGCTTGATCCCCAGTGCTTCCGAAGCTTTCTTT. It codes for CASSLIPSASEAFF.

This clonotype was seen at least ten times. The chain joins TRBV12-3 or TRBV12-4 to TRBJ2-6, with D possibly TRBD1 on 5 matching bases. The V end lost 3 bases, the J end lost 1 base, and 10 bases lay between the germline ends. The CDR3 runs 16 residues. The CDR3 DNA is TGTGCCAGCAGTTTCCCCCAGGGTTCTGGGGCCAACGTCCTGACTTTC. It translates to CASSFPQGSGANVLTF.

This clonotype was counted ten times or more. This chain uses TRBV5-1 with TRBJ2-7; D is perhaps TRBD2 (5 bases). The CDR3 sequence is 12 residues long. Trimming took off 6 bases at V and 0 bases at J, with 7 bases between the two ends. The germline V gene has CDR1 SGHRS and CDR2 YFSETQ. The CDR3 here is CASKRDSYEQYF. The CDR3, as DNA: TGCGCCAGCAAGAGGGACTCCTACGAGCAGTACTTC.

This clonotype was recorded at least ten times. The gene calls are TRBV20-1 and TRBJ2-3, with D uncertain. The CDR3 length is 14 residues. The V gene lost 3 bases and the J gene lost 1 base, with 11 bases spanning the gap. The V gene's germline CDR1 is DFQATT and CDR2 SNEGSKA (reference sequence). The CDR3 protein is CSARARSGTDTQYF. The DNA for the CDR3 is TGCAGTGCTAGGGCCCGATCCGGCACAGATACGCAGTATTTT.

This clonotype was detected only once. This sequence may be a read error, since a much larger clone differs from it by one base. This sequence joins TRBV2 and TRBJ2-3, with D maybe TRBD1 (6 bases). The V gene lost 8 bases and the J gene lost 0 bases, with 12 bases spanning the gap. Looked up from germline, CDR1 is SNHLY and CDR2 is FYNNEI. The length of the CDR3 is 14 residues. CDR3 region: CASEQGYSTDTQYF. The CDR3 DNA reads as TGTGCCAGCGAACAGGGATATAGCACAGATACGCAGTATTTT.

The sample holds many counts of this clonotype. This rearrangement joins TRBV3-2 to TRBJ2-1; the DNA was not used to check the table's D call, TRBD1. TRBV3-2 is recorded as a pseudogene. The length of the CDR3 is 16 residues. The CDR3: CASSQEKPDRYNEQFF. DNA of the CDR3: TGTGCCAGCAGCCAAGAAAAACCGGACAGGTACAATGAGCAGTTCTTC.

The chain joins TRBV5-1 to TRBJ1-2, with no clear D. The V gene lost 7 bases and the J gene lost 8 bases, with 15 bases spanning the gap. The CDR3 is 12 amino acids. Germline V gene data show CDR1 as SGHRS and CDR2 as YFSETQ. CDR3 in amino acids: CASGSDYEGYTF. The CDR3, as DNA: TGCGCCAGCGGATCCGATTACGAAGGCTACACCTTC.